The rows below give T cell receptor beta chains drawn from one sample of a study of cytomegalovirus exposure and HLA in healthy donors. Assay used: immunoSEQ multiplex PCR; TCRdb lists only in-frame clones, some missing. The sample holds about 140,000 clones; 70% to 90% are singletons and the top ten take roughly 7.7%. Sample: PBMCs. Receptors were obtained from a woman in her late teens or twenties in good health and CMV-seropositive. Both conserved end residues are part of each CDR3. The D gene is left open where the match is weak. Clone size is given for some rows only: seen once, a few or many times, or a class if the clone is expanded.

d_call: TRBD2
v_call: TRBV10-1
j_call: TRBJ2-1
clone_size: -
cdr3_nt: TGCGCCAGCAGTGACGCGGGAGGGCCGGGGAATGAGCAGTTCTTC
cdr3_aa: CASSDAGGPGNEQFF

d_call: -
v_call: TRBV1
j_call: TRBJ2-7
clone_size: -
cdr3_nt: TGCACCAGCAGCCCATCGCCCCGGCGGGAGTCGTCCTCCTACGAGCAGTACTTC
cdr3_aa: CTSSPSPRRESSSYEQYF

d_call: -
v_call: TRBV7-8
j_call: TRBJ1-2
clone_size: -
cdr3_nt: TGTGCCAGCAGCTTACGATCCCAGGGACTCTATGGCTACACCTTC
cdr3_aa: CASSLRSQGLYGYTF

d_call: -
v_call: TRBV5-1
j_call: TRBJ2-6
clone_size: -
cdr3_nt: TGCGCCAGCAGCTTGGCACAGGGAACGCGCTCTGGGGCCAACGTCCTGACTTTC
cdr3_aa: CASSLAQGTRSGANVLTF

d_call: -
v_call: TRBV6-4
j_call: TRBJ2-1
clone_size: -
cdr3_nt: TGTGCCAGCAGTCGAACAGCTACCTACAATGAGCAGTTCTTC
cdr3_aa: CASSRTATYNEQFF

d_call: TRBD1
v_call: TRBV28
j_call: TRBJ1-2
clone_size: -
cdr3_nt: TGTGCCAGCAGTAAATTAGTGACAGGGCACTATGGCTACACCTTC
cdr3_aa: CASSKLVTGHYGYTF

d_call: TRBD1
v_call: TRBV27
j_call: TRBJ2-6
clone_size: -
cdr3_nt: TGTGCCAGCAGTCCCCGGCCGGGACAGAGCTCTGGGGCCAACGTCCTGACTTTC
cdr3_aa: CASSPRPGQSSGANVLTF

d_call: TRBD1
v_call: TRBV28
j_call: TRBJ1-6
clone_size: -
cdr3_nt: TGTGCCAGCAGTTCCCCGACAGGGGGAGGTTCACCCCTCCACTTT
cdr3_aa: CASSSPTGGGSPLHF

d_call: -
v_call: TRBV6-1
j_call: TRBJ2-7
clone_size: -
cdr3_nt: TGTGCCAGCAGTTTTCGGTCACACGAGCAGTACTTC
cdr3_aa: CASSFRSHEQYF

d_call: -
v_call: TRBV10-3
j_call: TRBJ2-7
clone_size: -
cdr3_nt: TGTGCCATGCGACAGGACCTTAGCTCCTACGAGCAGTACTTC
cdr3_aa: CAMRQDLSSYEQYF

d_call: -
v_call: TRBV10-3
j_call: TRBJ1-5
clone_size: -
cdr3_nt: TGTGCCATCAGTGACAGACAGAGCAATCAGCCCCAGCATTTT
cdr3_aa: CAISDRQSNQPQHF

d_call: -
v_call: TRBV10-1
j_call: TRBJ2-7
clone_size: -
cdr3_nt: TGCGCCAGCAGTGAGTGCGTGACTAGGGGAAGGGTTTCCTACGAGCAGTACTTC
cdr3_aa: CASSECVTRGRVSYEQYF

d_call: -
v_call: TRBV7-3
j_call: TRBJ2-2
clone_size: -
cdr3_nt: TGTGCCAGCAGCCCGGGATCAAGGTCCGGGGAGCTGTTTTTT
cdr3_aa: CASSPGSRSGELFF

d_call: -
v_call: TRBV18
j_call: TRBJ1-4
clone_size: once
cdr3_nt: TGTGCCAGCTCACGACACCGTCGAGGGGAAAAACTGTTTTTT
cdr3_aa: CASSRHRRGEKLFF

d_call: -
v_call: TRBV28
j_call: TRBJ1-1
clone_size: -
cdr3_nt: TGTGCCAGCAGTTTATCTCAGGACATCACTGAAGCTTTCTTT
cdr3_aa: CASSLSQDITEAFF

d_call: -
v_call: TRBV29-1
j_call: TRBJ1-2
clone_size: -
cdr3_nt: TGCAGCGTGGCGCCCAGGGCCGGGGGCTATGGCTACACCTTC
cdr3_aa: CSVAPRAGGYGYTF

d_call: -
v_call: TRBV7-2
j_call: TRBJ1-3
clone_size: -
cdr3_nt: TGTGCCAGCAGCTCGGACAGCTCTGGAAACACCATATATTTT
cdr3_aa: CASSSDSSGNTIYF

d_call: -
v_call: TRBV15
j_call: TRBJ1-5
clone_size: -
cdr3_nt: TGTGCCACCAGCAGAGACCTTCTCAGGGCCCAGCATTTT
cdr3_aa: CATSRDLLRAQHF